This TCR beta chain was obtained from a study of shared clonotypes between healthy human individuals. The CDR3 is 15 amino acids. V was pared by 0 bases and J by 8 bases, with 14 bases between. The germline V gene has CDR1 MGHRA and CDR2 YSYEKL. The study enrolled healthy HIV-negative adults without recent acute infections or vaccinations as donors. The donors, all of them Caucasian adults, lived in Nashville, Tennessee. Researchers divided each subset's genomic DNA evenly across several immunoSEQ plates. This table comes from immunoSEQ multiplex PCR, and its TCRdb copy is limited to in-frame clones, with some not included. This sample yields about 1.1 million clones, of which approximately 80% are seen a single time; roughly 0.57% belongs to the top ten.

This chain links TRBV4-1 with TRBJ1-3, with a weak D call TRBD1 (6 bases). This TCR was sampled from a man aged 18 to 29 in good health. Some clones in this sample may be carry-over from other donors' samples. The sequenced sample was memory CD4+ T cells from PBMCs. Subset reported: CD45RA-negative fraction. CDR3 DNA sequence: TGCGCCAGCAGCCAAGAGTGGCCAGGGGAAGACACCATATATTTT. The encoded protein is CASSQEWPGEDTIYF.